One and the same sample provided the 27 T cell receptor beta chains below, sequenced in a study of control samples from healthy donors and cancer patients (dated by TCRdb to 2020 to 2022). Library preparation used the immunoSEQ multiplex PCR assay. This is the immuneACCESS table as TCRdb keeps it, with only in-frame sequences that have V and J called. A part of the clones is gone; compared with another copy, unresolved V genes explain less than half, and the rest is unexplained. A total of more than 95,000 clones appear in this sample, 80% to 90% of them only once. The top ten clonotypes cover 13% of the sample. Sequencing was done on a sample of blood. These TCRs come from a woman aged 45-59 years in good health.

This rearrangement joins TRBV4-3 to TRBJ2-7, with TRBD1 matching 8 bases. Per germline, CDR1 LGHNA and CDR2 YSLEER. V lost 0 bases and J lost 4; bases outside the gene matches: 11. The CDR3 is 17 amino acids. CDR3 region: CASSQDESGGGRYEQYF. For the CDR3, the DNA is TGCGCCAGCAGCCAAGATGAATCAGGGGGCGGTAGGTACGAGCAGTACTTC.

This sequence joins TRBV27 and TRBJ1-5; maybe TRBD1 (5 bases). Germline V CDR1 and CDR2: MNHEY, SMNVEV (reference sequence). The CDR3 runs to 15 residues. Trimming shortened V by 0 bases and J by 6 bases, and 12 bases separated the two germline ends. CDR3 sequence: CASSLSWRGGQPQHF. As DNA, the CDR3 is TGTGCCAGCAGTTTATCTTGGAGGGGAGGTCAGCCCCAGCATTTT.

The chain joins TRBV5-5 to TRBJ2-7; D may correspond to TRBD1 or TRBD2 (5 bases each). The V gene lost 4 bases and the J gene lost 0 bases, with 17 bases spanning the gap. Germline-derived CDR1 and CDR2 are SGHKS and YYEKEE (reference sequence). This CDR3 is 16 amino acids long. The CDR3: CASSLTGTHSSYEQYF. CDR3 nucleotide sequence: TGTGCCAGCAGCCTTACCGGGACCCATAGCTCCTACGAGCAGTACTTC.

The genes are TRBV19 and TRBJ1-2; D remains unclear. The CDR3 consists of 13 residues. The germline V gene has CDR1 LNHDA and CDR2 SQIVND (reference sequence). V lost 7 bases to trimming and J lost 3 bases, with 12 bases between them. CDR3 DNA sequence: TGTGCCAGTACCACTCGGGTGCACTATGGCTACACCTTC. This encodes CASTTRVHYGYTF.

The chain carries TRBV5-6 and TRBJ1-2, with 7 bases fitting TRBD1. The CDR3 is 13 amino acids. The J segment lost 9 bases and the V segment lost 4 bases, leaving 9 bases of the junction unmatched. Germline V gene data show CDR1 as SGHDT and CDR2 as YYEEEE. The CDR3 DNA sequence: TGTGCCAGCAGCCTCGACAGGGAGGAAAGCTACACCTTC. Residues: CASSLDREESYTF.

This chain connects TRBV7-2 to TRBJ2-1, with 13 positions matching TRBD2. Germline loops: CDR1 SGHTA, CDR2 FQGNSA. The CDR3 contains 15 residues. The ends lost 5 bases at V and 10 bases at J; junction bases unmatched: 8. CDR3 loop: CASSSGLAGEGEQFF. CDR3 bases: TGTGCCAGCAGCAGTGGACTAGCGGGAGAGGGCGAGCAGTTCTTC.

This clone was observed a single time. CDR3 DNA: TGTGCCAGCAGAACAGGGGGCGTCTATGGCTACACCTTC. Amino acid sequence: CASRTGGVYGYTF. The chain has TRBV12-3 or TRBV12-4 and TRBJ1-2; 9 bases agree with TRBD1. This CDR3 has 13 amino acids. V lost 6 bases and J lost 4; bases outside the gene matches: 3.

This clone was seen just once. CDR3 protein: CASSYGGGNYGYTF. Here the CDR3 DNA reads TGCGCCAGCAGTTATGGAGGGGGGAACTATGGCTACACCTTC. The J gene is TRBJ1-2, the V gene TRBV10-2, with D possibly being TRBD1 (6 bases). CDR1 is WSHSY, CDR2 SAAADI, per germline. The CDR3 contains 14 residues. Trimming cost V 5 bases and J 2 bases, with 12 bases left between them.

The J gene is TRBJ2-1, the V gene TRBV10-3; TRBD1 matches 9 bases. After removal of 2 bases from V and 9 bases from J, the junction contained 2 bases not matched to a gene. The CDR3 totals 13 residues. Germline loops: CDR1 ENHRY, CDR2 SYGVKD. The CDR3 nucleotides are TGTGCCATCAGTGAGCCGACAGGGGGTGAGCAGTTCTTC. Protein sequence: CAISEPTGGEQFF.

The CDR3 coding sequence is TGTGCCAGCAGTTTCACAGGGGCCCGGGATGAAAAACTGTTTTTT. Its protein is CASSFTGARDEKLFF. The chain recombines TRBV28 with TRBJ1-4, with 7 bases matching TRBD1. Unmatched junction bases numbered 7, after V lost 3 bases and J lost 6 bases. The CDR3 contains 15 residues. Looked up from germline, CDR1 is MDHEN and CDR2 is SYDVKM.

The V gene is TRBV7-9, the J gene TRBJ2-5, with TRBD1 identical over 7 bases. Germline CDR1 SEHNR, CDR2 FQNEAQ (reference sequence). CDR3 length: 15 amino acids. Trimming at V came to 5 bases and at J to 5 bases, leaving 11 bases not matched to a gene. The chain's CDR3 is CASSAGTGARETQYF. In DNA, the CDR3 is TGTGCCAGCAGCGCGGGTACAGGGGCTCGGGAGACCCAGTACTTC.

The chain uses TRBV5-4 and TRBJ2-2, with TRBD2 identical over 10 bases. Per the germline V gene, CDR1 is SGHNT and CDR2 is YYREEE (reference sequence). V lost 2 bases, J lost 7 bases, and 5 bases stayed unmatched. The CDR3 spans 15 residues. CDR3 sequence reads: CASSLAGGRSGELFF. In DNA, the CDR3 is TGTGCCAGCAGCTTAGCGGGGGGGCGGAGCGGGGAGCTGTTTTTT.

The J gene is TRBJ2-1, the V gene TRBV7-8, with 10 bases lining up with TRBD2. The CDR3 spans 16 residues. With V trimmed by 6 bases and J by 4 bases, 9 bases remained unmatched. In germline, CDR1 is SGHVS, CDR2 FQNEAQ. The DNA of the CDR3 is TGTGCCAGCAGTTTCCCAGCGGGAGGGATTTACAATGAGCAGTTCTTC. Translated: CASSFPAGGIYNEQFF.

The J gene is TRBJ2-7, the V gene TRBV5-6; D is ambiguous. This CDR3 has 13 amino acids. With 1 base removed from V and 1 base from J, the gap between germline ends came to 6 bases. CDR1 and CDR2 (germline): SGHDT, YYEEEE. The DNA of the CDR3 is TGTGCCAGCAGCTTGATTCGGTCCTACGAGCAGTACTTC. It specifies CASSLIRSYEQYF.

This rearrangement joins TRBV7-9 to TRBJ2-1; D is possibly TRBD2 (5 bases). Germline V gene sequence: CDR1 SEHNR, CDR2 FQNEAQ (reference sequence). The CDR3 is made up of 14 amino acids. The germline V and J ends were trimmed by 1 base and 8 bases, with 12 bases remaining between them. CDR3 protein: CASSLEGRGDEQFF. CDR3 coding DNA: TGTGCCAGCAGCTTAGAAGGGAGAGGCGATGAGCAGTTCTTC.

As regards this clone: Other DNA variants within this sample encode the same CDR3. This chain joins TRBV12-3 or TRBV12-4 and TRBJ1-1; D unclear. Trimming took 3 bases from V and 1 from J, leaving 6 bases between them. This CDR3 spans 13 amino acids. Written as DNA, the CDR3 is TGTGCCAGCAGTTTTTCCCGGAACACTGAAGCTTTCTTT. Translating it yields CASSFSRNTEAFF.

V and J are TRBV15 and TRBJ1-3; no clear D. V was cut by 0 bases and J by 4 bases, with 13 bases left in between. CDR3 length: 16 amino acids. Germline loops: CDR1 LNHNV, CDR2 YYDKDF (reference sequence). The CDR3 loop is CATSRDLKGAGNTIYF. The CDR3 DNA follows: TGTGCCACCAGCAGAGATCTAAAGGGTGCAGGAAACACCATATATTTT. The full variable domain, completed using reference TRBV15 and TRBJ1-3, is DAMVIQNPRYQVTQFGKPVTLSCSQTLNHNVMYWYQQKSSQAPKLLFHYYDKDFNNEADTPDNFQSRRPNTSFCFLDIRSPGLGDTAMYLCATSRDLKGAGNTIYFGEGSWLTVV.

This chain uses TRBV14 with TRBJ2-7; a possible D gene is TRBD1 (5 bases). Looked up from germline, CDR1 is SGHDN and CDR2 is FVKESK. V was trimmed by 1 base and J by 3 bases, leaving 13 bases between them. The CDR3 runs 15 residues. DNA for the CDR3: TGTGCCAGCAGCCAAGTTTTGTCAGGGCGCTACGAGCAGTACTTC. This codes for CASSQVLSGRYEQYF.

The CDR3 DNA sequence: TGCGCCAGCAGCCAAGATGCTAACCAAGAGACCCAGTACTTC. As protein: CASSQDANQETQYF. This rearrangement joins TRBV4-3 to TRBJ2-5; D uncertain. Germline V gene sequence: CDR1 LGHNA, CDR2 YSLEER. The V end lost 0 bases, the J end lost 0 bases, and 5 bases lay between the germline ends. The CDR3 covers 14 residues.

The V call is TRBV5-5, the J call TRBJ2-1; the D call may be TRBD1 or TRBD2 (6 bases each). Germline V gene sequence: CDR1 SGHKS, CDR2 YYEKEE (reference sequence). Trimming pared 0 bases from V and 4 bases from J, leaving 11 bases between. The CDR3 has 15 amino acids. CDR3 coding DNA: TGTGCCAGCAGCTTGGTCGGGGGCGCTTACAATGAGCAGTTCTTC. Translated: CASSLVGGAYNEQFF.

J is TRBJ1-4 and V is TRBV6-1; D uncertain. CDR3 length: 13 amino acids. CDR1 is MNHNS, CDR2 SASEGT, per germline. The V end lost 11 bases, the J end lost 7 bases, and 17 bases lay between the germline ends. The CDR3 region is CACKGREVEKLFF. Written as DNA, the CDR3 is TGTGCCTGTAAAGGTAGAGAGGTTGAAAAACTGTTTTTT.

The table lists this clone with a count of one. CDR3 bases: TGTGCCAGCAGCGCGTATTCTAGCAATGAGCAGTTCTTC. This translates into CASSAYSSNEQFF. The chain couples TRBV9 to TRBJ2-1; D gene unclear. The CDR3 is 13 residues long. CDR1 SGDLS and CDR2 YYNGEE come from the germline V gene. The ends were cut back, 3 bases at V and 6 bases at J, with 10 bases in the middle.

To note about this clone: The junction does not match germline at one end; this may be a read error. The V and J genes are TRBV4-1 and TRBJ1-2; no firm D call. In germline, CDR1 is MGHRA, CDR2 YSYEKL. CDR3 size: 14 residues. CDR3 sequence reads: CASSEEEGNYGYTF. The CDR3 DNA is TGCGCCAGCAGCGAAGAAGAGGGCAACTATGGCTACACCTTC.

The chain carries TRBV4-1 and TRBJ2-5; 9 bases match TRBD2. This CDR3 is built from 16 residues. J was trimmed by 1 base and V by 0 bases; bases with no gene match: 3. CDR1 and CDR2 (germline): MGHRA, YSYEKL. The CDR3 here is CASSQDGGRVQETQYF. In DNA form, the CDR3 reads TGCGCCAGCAGCCAAGACGGCGGGAGGGTCCAAGAGACCCAGTACTTC.

This chain uses TRBV18 with TRBJ2-3; weak D call: TRBD2 (5 bases). CDR1 is KGHSH, CDR2 LQKENI, per germline. V was pared by 6 bases and J by 2 bases, with 12 bases between. CDR3 length equals 14 residues. The CDR3 bases are TGTGCCAGCTCCTCCGGGATCACCACAGATACGCAGTATTTT. It is translated as CASSSGITTDTQYF.

The V and J genes are TRBV19 and TRBJ1-4; D remains unclear. This CDR3 is built from 14 residues. Trimming removed 4 bases at V and 11 bases at J, with 17 bases between. From germline, CDR1 is LNHDA and CDR2 SQIVND (reference sequence). CDR3 in DNA: TGTGCCAGTAGTAGTCAGGCCTTAAGAGAGAAACTGTTTTTT. It codes for CASSSQALREKLFF.

The CDR3 reads CASSLVGSNSPLHF. The CDR3, as DNA: TGTGCCAGCAGCTTGGTAGGGTCTAATTCACCCCTCCACTTT. The chain is built from TRBV5-6 and TRBJ1-6; D is uncertain. Germline values: CDR1 SGHDT, CDR2 YYEEEE. The ends were cut back, 0 bases at V and 6 bases at J, with 7 bases in the middle. This CDR3 is 14 amino acids long. The whole variable domain, remainder taken from reference TRBV5-6 and TRBJ1-6, is DAGVTQSPTHLIKTRGQQVTLRCSPKSGHDTVSWYQQALGQGPQFIFQYYEEEERQRGNFPDRFSGHQFPNYSSELNVNALLLGDSALYLCASSLVGSNSPLHFGNGTRLTVT.